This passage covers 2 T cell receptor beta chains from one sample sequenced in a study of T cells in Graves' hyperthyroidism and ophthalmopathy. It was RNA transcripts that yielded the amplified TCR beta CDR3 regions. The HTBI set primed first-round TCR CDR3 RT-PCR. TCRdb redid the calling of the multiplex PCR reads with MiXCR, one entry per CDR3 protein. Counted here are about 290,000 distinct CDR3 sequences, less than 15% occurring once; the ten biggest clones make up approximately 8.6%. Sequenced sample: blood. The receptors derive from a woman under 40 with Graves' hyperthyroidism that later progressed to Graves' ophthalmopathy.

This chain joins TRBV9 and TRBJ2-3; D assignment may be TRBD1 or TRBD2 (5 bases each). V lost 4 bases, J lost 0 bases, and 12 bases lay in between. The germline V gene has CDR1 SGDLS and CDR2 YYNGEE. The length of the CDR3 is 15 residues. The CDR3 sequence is CASSQGTSSTDTQYF. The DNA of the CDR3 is TGTGCCAGCAGCCAAGGGACCAGTAGCACAGATACGCAGTATTTT.

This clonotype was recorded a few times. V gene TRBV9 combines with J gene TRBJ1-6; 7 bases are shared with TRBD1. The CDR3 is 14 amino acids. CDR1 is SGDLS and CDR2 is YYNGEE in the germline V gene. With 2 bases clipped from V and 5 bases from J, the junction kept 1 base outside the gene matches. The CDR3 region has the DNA TGTGCCAGCAGCGTCACAGGGGATAATTCACCCCTCCACTTT. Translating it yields CASSVTGDNSPLHF. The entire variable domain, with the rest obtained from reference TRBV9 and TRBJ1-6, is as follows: DSGVTQTPKHLITATGQRVTLRCSPRSGDLSVYWYQQSLDQGLQFLIQYYNGEERAKGNILERFSAQQFPDLHSELNLSSLELGDSALYFCASSVTGDNSPLHFGNGTRLTVT.